The table lists the clone carrying this T cell receptor (beta chain) with a count of one. These data come from a study of blood T cell repertoires in COVID-19. Study information: The origin of the acute and convalescent COVID-19 samples was the United States, Italy and Spain. T cells, B-cell-depleted T cells, or PBMCs supplied cDNA or gDNA.

After removal of 9 bases from V and 1 base from J, the junction contained 18 bases not matched to a gene. The germline V gene has CDR1 WSHSY and CDR2 SAAADI. The CDR3 is 20 residues long. In the original analysis: Amplification of reference gene primers provided the estimated nucleated cell counts. TCRdb keeps only in-frame clones here, not all; method: immunoSEQ multiplex PCR. For V, J and clone size, that table is used; D and trimming come from the DNA. The sample has about 270,000 clones, about 80% seen once. The genes are TRBV10-2 and TRBJ2-3, with TRBD2 identical over 14 bases. The receptor was derived from a human donor in a cohort sampled during active COVID-19. Sequencing was carried out using peripheral blood. The CDR3 here is CASGGRTSGGIPVGTDTQYF. CDR3 nucleotide sequence: TGCGCCAGTGGGGGTCGGACTAGCGGGGGGATCCCCGTCGGCACAGATACGCAGTATTTT.